Listed below are T cell receptor beta chains from one sample, sequenced in a study of OX40 agonist ivuxolimab in advanced cancers. The repertoire was sequenced with immunoSEQ multiplex PCR; TCRdb's copy has only in-frame clones and lacks some. The repertoire has some 69,000 clones, 80% to 95% of them found once; the top ten carry around 0.3%. The material was CD4+ or CD8+ T cells sorted from blood, obtained in a trial of the OX40 agonist ivuxolimab. Receptors were obtained from an adult with an advanced solid tumor such as melanoma, head and neck, liver or kidney cancer. CDR3s leave out the opening cysteine and the closing phenylalanine or tryptophan. A D gene is named only where the DNA matches it firmly.

TRBV19	-	TRBJ2-3	ASSMEQGGGSDTQY
TRBV28	TRBD1	TRBJ2-7	ASRPTGGKNEQY
TRBV27	-	TRBJ2-1	ASSLRRETYNEQF
TRBV7-3	TRBD2	TRBJ2-3	ASSTLAGGPTDTQY
TRBV5-1	-	TRBJ2-7	ASSEGTAAEQY
TRBV11-3	TRBD2	TRBJ2-7	ASSLGPSGRAIWSYEQY
TRBV9	-	TRBJ2-5	ASSVARGFGETQY
TRBV6-1	-	TRBJ1-1	ASSHTAGNTEAF
TRBV5-4	TRBD1	TRBJ2-2	ASSFKGQVLGELF
TRBV4-1	TRBD1	TRBJ2-2	ASSQDPGQGFGGELF
TRBV6-6	TRBD1	TRBJ1-2	ASSYLGQGTGYT
TRBV19	-	TRBJ1-2	ASSQGRTYGYT
TRBV10-3	-	TRBJ2-1	AISERVGTYNEQF
TRBV7-3	-	TRBJ2-2	ASSLSGTGELF
TRBV7-9	TRBD1	TRBJ2-7	ASSRTGGFDEQY
TRBV28	-	TRBJ2-7	ASSRQGPYEQY
TRBV2	TRBD1	TRBJ1-5	ASSPDRGNQPQH
TRBV25-1	-	TRBJ1-1	ASKPAGLNTEAF
TRBV15	-	TRBJ2-5	ATSRDRETQY
TRBV15	TRBD1	TRBJ1-5	ATSPGTGAQPQH
TRBV11-2	-	TRBJ2-6	ASSFSKRGTTSGANVLT
TRBV6-5	TRBD1	TRBJ1-2	ASSYDGTGGVYGYT
TRBV2	TRBD2	TRBJ2-2	ASSESGSRNTGELF
TRBV7-9	TRBD2	TRBJ2-1	ASSLRREFNEQF
TRBV7-9	TRBD1	TRBJ1-4	ASSLGGQGYEKLF
TRBV19	-	TRBJ2-5	ASTLVGGGRQETQY
TRBV10-3	-	TRBJ2-7	AITSDVTYEQY
TRBV15	-	TRBJ2-7	ATSRGGTHSYEQY
TRBV6-1	-	TRBJ2-6	ASSGTTGTGANVLT
TRBV11-2	-	TRBJ2-1	ASSRPNNEQF
TRBV19	TRBD2	TRBJ2-1	ASKGGLAGPEQF
TRBV29-1	-	TRBJ2-7	SVAGTKISYEQY
TRBV5-4	-	TRBJ1-4	ASSFGPKGTNEKLF
TRBV19	-	TRBJ2-7	ATLGPSYEQY
TRBV12-5	-	TRBJ2-1	ASGTDRPDYNEQF
TRBV5-1	TRBD2	TRBJ2-5	ASSLGAGGNQETQY
TRBV6-5	TRBD1	TRBJ1-5	ASTEDRVVVH
TRBV6-6	TRBD2	TRBJ2-7	ASSRPGEGEQY
TRBV18	-	TRBJ1-6	ASSPLDRGINNSPLH
TRBV7-3	-	TRBJ2-1	ASGGQGRSYNEQF
TRBV10-2	-	TRBJ2-1	ASSETPYNEQF
TRBV14	-	TRBJ2-2	ASSQLIGGYTGELF
TRBV5-1	TRBD2	TRBJ2-3	ASSQAGRAENTQY
TRBV28	-	-	ASSFVGGFSSTQSSYEQY
TRBV4-2	TRBD2	TRBJ2-3	ASSQARAGGGTDTQY
TRBV7-9	-	TRBJ2-3	ASSTGFNFVDTQY
TRBV27	-	TRBJ1-2	ASRNSGTTYGYT
TRBV28	-	TRBJ2-1	ASRKTSFIEQF
TRBV4-2	TRBD2	TRBJ2-2	ASSQLAGGGNTGELF
TRBV7-9	TRBD2	TRBJ2-1	ASSLAVLADYNEQF
TRBV25-1	-	TRBJ1-1	ASSDPGRTEAF
TRBV5-1	-	TRBJ2-1	ASSLSWGPGTNEQF
TRBV5-4	-	TRBJ2-5	ASSLGGNRANQETQY
TRBV5-4	-	TRBJ2-1	ASRDTDGYNEQF
TRBV7-2	-	TRBJ2-1	ASSLAGSGTYNEQF
TRBV19	TRBD1	TRBJ1-2	ASSPSTGGVRSYT
TRBV18	-	TRBJ1-2	ASSPPLGQGSYGYT
TRBV5-1	-	TRBJ2-2	ASRLEVSTGELF
TRBV2	-	TRBJ1-1	ASARGVNPKRTEAF